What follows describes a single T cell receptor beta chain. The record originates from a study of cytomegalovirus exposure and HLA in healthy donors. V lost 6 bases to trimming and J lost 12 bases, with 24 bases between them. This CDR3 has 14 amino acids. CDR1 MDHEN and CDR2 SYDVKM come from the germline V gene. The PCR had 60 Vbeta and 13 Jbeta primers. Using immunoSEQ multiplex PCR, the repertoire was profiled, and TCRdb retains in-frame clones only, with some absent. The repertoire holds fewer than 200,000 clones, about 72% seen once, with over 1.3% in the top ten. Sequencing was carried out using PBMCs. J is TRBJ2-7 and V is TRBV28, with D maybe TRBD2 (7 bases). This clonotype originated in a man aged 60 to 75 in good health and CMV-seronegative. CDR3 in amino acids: CASRPSRGLAESYF. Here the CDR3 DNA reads TGTGCCAGCAGACCTTCCCGGGGGCTAGCGGAGTCGTACTTC.